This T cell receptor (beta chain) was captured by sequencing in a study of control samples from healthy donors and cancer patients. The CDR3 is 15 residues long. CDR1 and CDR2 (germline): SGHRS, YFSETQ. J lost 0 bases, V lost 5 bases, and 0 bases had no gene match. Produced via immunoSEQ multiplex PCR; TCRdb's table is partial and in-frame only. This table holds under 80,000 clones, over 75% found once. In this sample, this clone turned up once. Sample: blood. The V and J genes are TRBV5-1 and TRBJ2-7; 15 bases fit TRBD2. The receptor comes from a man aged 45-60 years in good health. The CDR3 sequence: CASRGLAGGSYEQYF. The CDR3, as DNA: TGCGCCAGCAGGGGACTAGCGGGGGGCTCCTACGAGCAGTACTTC.